This TCR beta chain was found in a study of T-cell memory formation after mild COVID-19. Study-wide results and caveats: The study detected some responding clones in pre-infection memory, suggesting cross-reactive memory joined. Clones contracting day 15 to 85 were balanced CD4/CD8; later expanders leaned CD4+. CD4+ contracting clones were mainly CM and EM; CD8+ ones, EMRA.

Sample barcodes and UMIs were carried by the TCR alpha and TCR beta cDNA libraries that 5'RACE generated with constant-segment primers. TCRdb re-called the 5' RACE reads with MiXCR, one entry per CDR3 protein. The sample lists just under 550,000 distinct CDR3 sequences, 20% occurring once. CDR3 size: 13 residues. Looked up from germline, CDR1 is MGHRA and CDR2 is YSYEKL. The V end lost 1 base, the J end lost 3 bases, and 6 bases lay between the germline ends. This clonotype has a handful of counts. Its antigen is not identified. Specimen: PBMCs or a T cell subset sorted from them (not recorded which). The chain has TRBV4-1 and TRBJ2-5; D gene ambiguous. This TCR was recovered from an adult woman who had mild COVID-19 (a few samples of this study predate the infection). Cell type and time point are not known. The CDR3 bases are TGCGCCAGCAGCCAAGTTCGGGAAGAGACCCAGTACTTC. It codes for CASSQVREETQYF.